The rows below give T cell receptor beta chains drawn from one sample of a study of cytomegalovirus exposure and HLA in healthy donors. Some clones are missing from TCRdb's copy, which holds only in-frame ones; the method was immunoSEQ multiplex PCR. The data show about 160,000 clones, 82% seen once. Sequenced sample: PBMCs. The receptors here all came from a girl between 10 and 17 years old in good health and CMV-seropositive. Each CDR3 is given with its conserved first and last residue. Each record gives: V gene, J gene, clone size, D gene, CDR3 protein, CDR3 DNA. The D gene is left open where the match is weak. The size field is filled for only some rows; it gives once, few, many or a size class.

TRBV5-1,TRBJ2-5,-,TRBD1,CASSLLGLGQGEETQYF,TGCGCCAGCAGCTTGTTGGGTTTGGGACAGGGGGAAGAGACCCAGTACTTC
TRBV28,TRBJ2-7,-,TRBD1,CASSLWSDRGQQYF,TGTGCCAGCAGTTTATGGTCGGACAGGGGACAGCAGTACTTC
TRBV5-4,TRBJ1-3,-,-,CASSLDPVSGNTIYF,TGTGCCAGCAGCTTGGATCCGGTCTCTGGAAACACCATATATTTT
TRBV21-1,TRBJ1-1,once,-,CASSKSGRNTEAFF,TGTGCCAGCAGCAAATCAGGCCGCAACACTGAAGCTTTCTTT
TRBV5-6,TRBJ1-2,few,-,CASSLEAGWANYGYTF,TGTGCCAGCAGCTTGGAGGCAGGGTGGGCTAACTATGGCTACACCTTC
TRBV6-5,TRBJ2-1,once,TRBD1,CASRTGQGNEQFF,TGTGCCAGCAGGACGGGACAGGGTAATGAGCAGTTCTTC
TRBV29-1,TRBJ1-2,-,TRBD1,CSVGRTGGYGYTF,TGCAGCGTTGGGCGGACAGGGGGCTATGGCTACACCTTC
TRBV10-1,TRBJ2-7,-,-,CASSESLDSEQYF,TGCGCCAGCAGTGAGTCTCTGGACAGCGAGCAGTACTTC
TRBV7-6,TRBJ1-2,-,TRBD1,CASSLASGTGAGYTF,TGTGCCAGCAGCTTAGCGTCCGGGACAGGGGCCGGCTACACCTTC
TRBV19,TRBJ1-1,-,-,CASSPRDRNTEAFF,TGTGCCAGTAGCCCTCGGGATCGAAACACTGAAGCTTTCTTT
TRBV11-2,TRBJ2-1,-,TRBD2,CASSLGGGYYNEQFF,TGTGCCAGCAGCCTTGGGGGGGGGTACTACAATGAGCAGTTCTTC
TRBV5-1,TRBJ1-1,few,TRBD1,CASSLEGTAGTEAFF,TGCGCCAGCAGCTTGGAAGGGACAGCCGGCACTGAAGCTTTCTTT
TRBV19,TRBJ2-3,-,TRBD1,CASSIDDTGADTQYF,TGTGCCAGTAGTATAGACGATACAGGGGCAGATACGCAGTATTTT
TRBV19,TRBJ2-2,-,-,CASGKDTNTGELFF,TGTGCCAGTGGCAAAGACACCAACACCGGGGAGCTGTTTTTT
TRBV4-3,TRBJ1-1,few,-,CASSQVLQGGDTEAFF,TGCGCCAGCAGCCAAGTACTCCAGGGCGGGGACACTGAAGCTTTCTTT
TRBV27,TRBJ1-1,-,TRBD1,CASSFRGQYTEAFF,TGTGCCAGCAGTTTCAGGGGACAGTACACTGAAGCTTTCTTT
TRBV15,TRBJ1-3,few,-,CATSRDPQYRNTIYF,TGTGCCACCAGCAGAGATCCGCAGTATCGAAACACCATATATTTT
TRBV6-6,TRBJ1-2,-,TRBD1,CASRSTGTGESYGYTF,TGTGCCAGCAGAAGCACCGGGACAGGGGAGAGCTATGGCTACACCTTC
TRBV5-1,TRBJ1-1,-,TRBD1,CASSPTGGHTEAFF,TGCGCCAGCAGTCCGACAGGGGGCCACACTGAAGCTTTCTTT
TRBV4-3,TRBJ1-2,-,TRBD1,CASSQVLPYGTGQDYGYTF,TGCGCCAGCAGCCAAGTTCTCCCCTACGGGACAGGGCAGGACTATGGCTACACCTTC
TRBV6-5,TRBJ1-1,-,TRBD1,CASSYSQGASTEAFF,TGTGCCAGCAGTTACTCGCAGGGGGCAAGCACTGAAGCTTTCTTT
TRBV29-1,TRBJ1-2,-,-,CSVEAPDRYYGYTF,TGCAGCGTTGAAGCCCCCGACAGGTACTATGGCTACACCTTC
TRBV27,TRBJ1-4,-,TRBD1,CASSSGGANEKLFF,TGTGCCAGCAGTTCAGGGGGCGCAAATGAAAAACTGTTTTTT
TRBV4-1,TRBJ2-7,-,-,CASSQDSGTYEQYF,TGCGCCAGCAGCCAAGATTCGGGGACCTACGAGCAGTACTTC